The T cell receptor (beta chain) under discussion was sequenced for a study of CD8+CD57+ T cells in acquired aplastic anemia (dated by TCRdb to between 2018 and 2020). As for the study more broadly: A mean of approximately 3 ug of DNA, ranging from about 0.2 to 27.4 ug, was extracted from sorted CD4+ and CD8+ cells. For healthy donor samples, the average read count was about 10.8 million for CD4+ cells and fewer than 14 million for CD8+ cells.

The investigation overall reported the following: Approximately 27 CD8+ CDR3 sequences were found in both patients and controls but appeared to be highly expressed in patients and within the immunodominant clones of the patients. CD8+ Simpson's diversity did not differ significantly between patients and healthy controls (P=0.060).

In this study, sorted CD4+ and CD8+ T cells from the blood of healthy subjects and of severe aplastic anemia patients had their TCR repertoires deep-sequenced. Ficoll-Paque density gradient centrifugation was used to isolate peripheral blood mononuclear cells. Before DNA was extracted, CD4+ and CD8+ T cells were sorted using either FACS or magnetic beads. For this clonotype: The specificity of this receptor is unknown. No per-base quality is available; no much larger clone lies one base away.

Profiling of TCR beta VDJ combinations and CDR3 sequences used genomic DNA as the template. An Illumina HiSeq 2000 was used for TCR repertoire sequencing. In the authors' own workflow: TRBV/TRBJ rearrangement plots, CDR3 size and DJ length profiles, and Simpson's diversity index were used to assess repertoires. The immunodominant clone was defined as the most abundant DNA sequence in deep sequencing data. CDR3 amino acid sequences were checked for sharing between subjects and were compared against published repertoires and the VDJdb database. TCRdb itself trimmed the public reads at Q25 with fastp, ran MiXCR and retained productive beta chains. Duplicate CDR3 protein sequences are folded into a single record with the most common DNA and genes. TCRdb, not the authors, supplied the V and J calls. Present in this sample are approximately 65,000 distinct CDR3 sequences, around 55% of which were seen just once. The ten most abundant clones make up 2% to 2.5% of the sample.

The TCR comes from a human donor in good health, serving as a control. Sequenced: sorted CD4+, CD8+, or CD8+CD57+ T cells (not recorded which) from PBMCs.

For the CDR3, the sequence is CASSRDSQETQYF. The sequence in DNA is TGTGCCAGCAGTCGGGACTCCCAAGAGACCCAGTACTTC. Recombination linked TRBV2 to TRBJ2-5; a weak D assignment points to TRBD2 (6 bases agree). Cut back by 5 bases and 1 base, the V and J ends lie 8 bases apart. CDR1 and CDR2, looked up from the germline V gene, are SNHLY and FYNNEI. The CDR3 contains 13 residues, cysteine and phenylalanine counted. The only DNA kept is the CDR3, 39 bases in frame from the first base. Full variable domain (CDR3 extended with the reference TRBV2 and TRBJ2-5 proteins): EPEVTQTPSHQVTQMGQEVILRCVPISNHLYFYWYRQILGQKVEFLVSFYNNEISEKSEIFDDQFSVERPDGSNFTLKIRSTKLEDSAMYFCASSRDSQETQYFGPGTRLLVL.